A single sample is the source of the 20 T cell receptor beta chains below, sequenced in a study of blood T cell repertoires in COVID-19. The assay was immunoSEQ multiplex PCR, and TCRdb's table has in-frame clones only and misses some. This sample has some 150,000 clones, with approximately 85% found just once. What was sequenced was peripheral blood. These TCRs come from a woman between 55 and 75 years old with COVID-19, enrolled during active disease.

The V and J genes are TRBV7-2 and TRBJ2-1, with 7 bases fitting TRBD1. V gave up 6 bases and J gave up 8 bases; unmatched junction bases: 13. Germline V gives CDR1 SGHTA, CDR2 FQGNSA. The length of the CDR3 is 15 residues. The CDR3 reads CASSEDRASIYEQFF. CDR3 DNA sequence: TGTGCCAGCAGTGAAGACAGGGCAAGTATCTATGAGCAGTTCTTC.

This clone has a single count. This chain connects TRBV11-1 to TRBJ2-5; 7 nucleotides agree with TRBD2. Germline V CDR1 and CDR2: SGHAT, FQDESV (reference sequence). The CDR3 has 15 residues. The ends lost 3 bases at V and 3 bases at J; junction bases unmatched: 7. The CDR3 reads CASSFGVGGKETQYF. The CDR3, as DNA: TGTGCCAGCAGCTTTGGGGTCGGGGGGAAAGAGACCCAGTACTTC.

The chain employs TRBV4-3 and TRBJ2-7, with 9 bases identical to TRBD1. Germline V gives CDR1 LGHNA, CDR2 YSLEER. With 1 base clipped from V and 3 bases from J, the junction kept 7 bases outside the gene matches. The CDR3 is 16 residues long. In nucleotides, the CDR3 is TGCGCCAGCAGCCAAGGGGGTGGGACAGGGAACTACGAGCAGTACTTC. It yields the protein CASSQGGGTGNYEQYF.

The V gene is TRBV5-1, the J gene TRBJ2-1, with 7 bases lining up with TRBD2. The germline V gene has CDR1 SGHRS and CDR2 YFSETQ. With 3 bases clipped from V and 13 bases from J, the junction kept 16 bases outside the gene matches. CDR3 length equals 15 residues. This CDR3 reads CASSSNLARGRNQFF. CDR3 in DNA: TGCGCCAGCAGCTCTAACCTAGCGCGGGGGAGAAACCAGTTCTTC. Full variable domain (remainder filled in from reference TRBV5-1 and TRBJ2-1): KAGVTQTPRYLIKTRGQQVTLSCSPISGHRSVSWYQQTPGQGLQFLFEYFSETQRNKGNFPGRFSGRQFSNSRSEMNVSTLELGDSALYLCASSSNLARGRNQFFGPGTRLTVL.

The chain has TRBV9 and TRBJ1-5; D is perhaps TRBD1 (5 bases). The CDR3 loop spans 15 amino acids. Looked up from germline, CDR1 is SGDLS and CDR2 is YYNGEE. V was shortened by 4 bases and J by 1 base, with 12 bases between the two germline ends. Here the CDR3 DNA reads TGTGCCAGCAGCCCCGGACAAATGAGCAATCAGCCCCAGCATTTT. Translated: CASSPGQMSNQPQHF.

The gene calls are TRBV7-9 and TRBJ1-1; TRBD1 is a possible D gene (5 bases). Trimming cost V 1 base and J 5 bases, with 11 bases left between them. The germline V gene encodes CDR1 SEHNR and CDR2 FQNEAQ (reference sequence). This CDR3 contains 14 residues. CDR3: CASSLVGGTTEAFF. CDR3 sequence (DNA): TGTGCCAGCAGCTTAGTCGGGGGGACGACTGAAGCTTTCTTT.

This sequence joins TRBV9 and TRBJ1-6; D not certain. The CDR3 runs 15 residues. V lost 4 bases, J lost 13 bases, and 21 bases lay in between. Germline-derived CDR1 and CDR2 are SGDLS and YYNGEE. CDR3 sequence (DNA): TGTGCCAGCAGCTCCCTTGAGAGTTCCCCACCCCCCCTCCACTTT. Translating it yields CASSSLESSPPPLHF. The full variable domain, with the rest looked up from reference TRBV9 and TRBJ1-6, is DSGVTQTPKHLITATGQRVTLRCSPRSGDLSVYWYQQSLDQGLQFLIQYYNGEERAKGNILERFSAQQFPDLHSELNLSSLELGDSALYFCASSSLESSPPPLHFGNGTRLTVT.

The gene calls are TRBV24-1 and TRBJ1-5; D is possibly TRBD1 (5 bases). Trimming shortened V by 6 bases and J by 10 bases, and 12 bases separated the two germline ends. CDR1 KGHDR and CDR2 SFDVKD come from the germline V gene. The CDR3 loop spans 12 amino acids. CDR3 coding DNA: TGTGCCACCAGTCCAATACAGGCACCCCAGCATTTT. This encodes CATSPIQAPQHF.

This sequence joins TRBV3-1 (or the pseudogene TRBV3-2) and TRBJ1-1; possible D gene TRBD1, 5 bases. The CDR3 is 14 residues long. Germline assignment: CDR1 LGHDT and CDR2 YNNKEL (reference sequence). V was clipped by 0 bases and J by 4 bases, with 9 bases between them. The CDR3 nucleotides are TGTGCCAGCAGCCAAGATGGCAGGGCCACTGAAGCTTTCTTT. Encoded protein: CASSQDGRATEAFF.

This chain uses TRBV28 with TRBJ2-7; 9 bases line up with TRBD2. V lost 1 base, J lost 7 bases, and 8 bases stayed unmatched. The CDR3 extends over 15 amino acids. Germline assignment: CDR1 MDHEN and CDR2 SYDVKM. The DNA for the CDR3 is TGTGCCAGCAGTTTATCTAGCGGGGTTCCGGGGGAGCAGTACTTC. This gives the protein CASSLSSGVPGEQYF.

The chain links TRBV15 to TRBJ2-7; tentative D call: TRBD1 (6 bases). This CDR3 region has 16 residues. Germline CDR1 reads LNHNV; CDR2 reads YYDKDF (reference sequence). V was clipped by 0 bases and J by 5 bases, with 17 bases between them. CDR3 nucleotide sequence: TGTGCCACCAGCAGAGATTCAACAGGGTCAGCCGACGAGCAGTACTTC. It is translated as CATSRDSTGSADEQYF.

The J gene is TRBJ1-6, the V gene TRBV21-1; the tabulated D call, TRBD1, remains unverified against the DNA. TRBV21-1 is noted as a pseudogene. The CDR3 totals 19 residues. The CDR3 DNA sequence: TGTGCCAGCAGCAAAGGGCCTGTCTTCCCGGACAGATATAATTCACCCCTCCACTTT. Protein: CASSKGPVFPDRYNSPLHF.

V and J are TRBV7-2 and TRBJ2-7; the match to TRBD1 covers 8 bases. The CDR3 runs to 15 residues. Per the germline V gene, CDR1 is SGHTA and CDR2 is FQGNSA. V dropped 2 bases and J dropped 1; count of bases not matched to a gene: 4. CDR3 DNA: TGTGCCAGCAGCTTATCAGGGGGCATATCCTACGAGCAGTACTTC. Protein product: CASSLSGGISYEQYF.

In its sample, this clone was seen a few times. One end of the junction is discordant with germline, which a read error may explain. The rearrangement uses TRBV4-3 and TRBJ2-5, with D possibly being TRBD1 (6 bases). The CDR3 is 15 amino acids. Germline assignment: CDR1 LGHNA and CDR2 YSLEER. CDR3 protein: CASSQADGQQEIQYF. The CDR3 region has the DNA TGCGCCAGCAGCCAGGCCGATGGACAGCAAGAGATCCAGTACTTC.

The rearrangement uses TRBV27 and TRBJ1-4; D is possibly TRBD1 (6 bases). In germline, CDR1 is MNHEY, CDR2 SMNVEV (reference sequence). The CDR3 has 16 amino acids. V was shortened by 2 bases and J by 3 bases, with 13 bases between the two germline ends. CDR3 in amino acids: CASSLAGGTPNEKLFF. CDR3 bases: TGTGCCAGCAGTTTAGCGGGGGGCACACCTAATGAAAAACTGTTTTTT. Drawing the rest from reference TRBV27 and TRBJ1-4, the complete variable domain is EAQVTQNPRYLITVTGKKLTVTCSQNMNHEYMSWYRQDPGLGLRQIYYSMNVEVTDKGDVPEGYKVSRKEKRNFPLILESPSPNQTSLYFCASSLAGGTPNEKLFFGSGTQLSVL.

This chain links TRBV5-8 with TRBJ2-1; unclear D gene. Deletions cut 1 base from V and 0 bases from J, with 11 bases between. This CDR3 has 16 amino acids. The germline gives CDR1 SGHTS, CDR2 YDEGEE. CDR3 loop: CASSLFRTFSYNEQFF. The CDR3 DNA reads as TGTGCCAGCAGCTTGTTCCGAACTTTCTCCTACAATGAGCAGTTCTTC.

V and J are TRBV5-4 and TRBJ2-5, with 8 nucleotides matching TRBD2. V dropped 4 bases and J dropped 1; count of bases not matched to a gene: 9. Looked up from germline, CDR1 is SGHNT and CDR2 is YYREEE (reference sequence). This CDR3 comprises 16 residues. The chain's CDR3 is CASSGLSGGIQETQYF. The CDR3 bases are TGTGCCAGCAGCGGCCTCAGCGGGGGAATCCAAGAGACCCAGTACTTC.

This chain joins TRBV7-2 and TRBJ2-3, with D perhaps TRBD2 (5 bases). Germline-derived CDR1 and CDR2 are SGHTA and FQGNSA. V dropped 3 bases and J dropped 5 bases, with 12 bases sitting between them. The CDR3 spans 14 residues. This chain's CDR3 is CASSFDPEVDTQYF. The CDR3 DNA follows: TGTGCCAGCAGCTTTGACCCGGAGGTAGATACGCAGTATTTT.

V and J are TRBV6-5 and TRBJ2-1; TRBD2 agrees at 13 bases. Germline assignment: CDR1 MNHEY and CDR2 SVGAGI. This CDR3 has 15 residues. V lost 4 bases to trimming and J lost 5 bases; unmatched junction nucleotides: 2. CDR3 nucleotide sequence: TGTGCCAGCAGTTCCGGGACTAGCGGGAACAATGAGCAGTTCTTC. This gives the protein CASSSGTSGNNEQFF.

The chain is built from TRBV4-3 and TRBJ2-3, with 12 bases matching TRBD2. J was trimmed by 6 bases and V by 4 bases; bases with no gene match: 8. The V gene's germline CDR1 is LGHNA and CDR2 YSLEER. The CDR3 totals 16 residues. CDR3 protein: CASSLGLAGGPDTQYF. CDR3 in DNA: TGCGCCAGCAGCCTGGGGCTAGCGGGGGGGCCGGATACGCAGTATTTT.